Shown below are 2 T cell receptor beta chains from a single sample sequenced in a study of human T cells and chemical hapten exposure. Time point of the sample: healthy volunteer bleed at 2 weeks. RNA extraction used unfractionated whole blood as the source of total RNA. MiXCR, applied by TCRdb to the RACE reads, yields one record per CDR3 protein. The sample includes around 130,000 distinct CDR3 sequences, 9% to 10% of them seen just once. The sample comprised whole blood. The receptors were sampled from a male donor in good health. Some clones in this sample may be carry-over from other donors' samples.

This clonotype occurred many times. This chain uses TRBV14 with TRBJ2-3; possibly TRBD1 for D (5 bases). The CDR3 extends over 16 amino acids. Germline CDR1 is SGHDN and CDR2 is FVKESK. V lost 3 bases and J lost 4, with 17 bases in between. CDR3 in DNA: TGTGCCAGCAGCCAGACAGACAGCCCCTCCGCAGATACGCAGTATTTT. The encoded protein is CASSQTDSPSADTQYF.

This clonotype was seen ten or more times. CDR3 DNA sequence: TGCAGCGTTGACAGGGGCCCTAACACTGAAGCTTTCTTT. This sequence encodes CSVDRGPNTEAFF. V is TRBV29-1 and J is TRBJ1-1; maybe TRBD1 (6 bases). The CDR3 spans 13 residues. The V gene lost 3 bases and the J gene lost 2 bases, with 10 bases spanning the gap. In germline, CDR1 is SQVTM, CDR2 ANQGSEA.